This T cell receptor beta chain was sequenced for a study of shared clonotypes between healthy human individuals. The V end was cut by 1 base, the J end by 9 bases, with 10 bases between. There are 13 residues in the CDR3. The germline V gene encodes CDR1 LNHDA and CDR2 SQIVND (reference sequence). Assay: immunoSEQ multiplex PCR; the TCRdb copy retains only in-frame clones and omits some. The profile shows under 2,500,000 clones, 90% to 96% of them singletons. On this clone: Its antigen is unknown.

General study points: Few donors restricted represented genetic and exposure-history diversity. Non-shared clonotypes were found to have lower generation probabilities than the clonotypes that were shared by all four of the sorted-subset donors.

Donors were healthy HIV-negative adults without recently reported acute infections or vaccinations. This TCR was recovered from a man between 18 and 29 years old in good health. Sequenced: naive CD4+ T cells sorted from blood. The subset is: CD45RA+ positively selected. The chain carries TRBV19 and TRBJ2-1; D gene unclear. The CDR3, as DNA: TGTGCCAGTAGTATAGGGTCAGCTGGTGAGCAGTTCTTC. Translating gives CASSIGSAGEQFF.